Presented here are 29 T cell receptor beta chains from one specimen sequenced in a study of CD8 T cells in Susac syndrome. RNA amounts of roughly 0.45 to 1 ug underwent reverse transcription with random hexamers. MiXCR was run by TCRdb on the immunoSEQ multiplex PCR reads, yielding one entry per CDR3 protein. The sample carries roughly 25,000 distinct CDR3 sequences, around 95% recorded once. Sequenced input: CD8+ T cells from PBMCs. Every receptor here comes from a human donor with Susac syndrome.

This chain links TRBV4-1 with TRBJ2-5; a weak D match, TRBD1 (8 bases). CDR3 length: 15 amino acids. Trimming pared 1 base from V and 4 bases from J, leaving 13 bases between. CDR1 is MGHRA and CDR2 is YSYEKL in the germline V gene. CDR3 nucleotide sequence: TGCGCCAGCAGCCAAGGGACAGGGAGGGTAGAGACCCAGTACTTC. Translating gives CASSQGTGRVETQYF.

This chain joins TRBV11-2 and TRBJ2-7; D unclear. The ends were cut back, 1 base at V and 1 base at J, with 8 bases in the middle. The CDR3 length is 14 residues. Germline V gene sequence: CDR1 SGHAT, CDR2 FQNNGV. This chain's CDR3 is CASSLGHESYEQYF. The CDR3 DNA sequence: TGTGCCAGCAGCTTAGGACACGAATCCTACGAGCAGTACTTC.

This chain links TRBV7-3 with TRBJ2-1; 16 nucleotides align to TRBD2. The V and J ends lost 5 bases and 2 bases, in that order; junction bases with no gene match: 12. CDR1 is SGHTA and CDR2 is FQGTGA in the germline V gene. The CDR3 runs to 20 residues. For the CDR3, the DNA is TGTGCCAGCAGCCTCTACCCGGGACTAGCGGGGGGGCCACCCTACAATGAGCAGTTCTTC. Amino acids: CASSLYPGLAGGPPYNEQFF.

The rearrangement links TRBV13 to TRBJ2-1; 13 positions agree with TRBD2. The CDR3 runs to 16 residues. Germline V gene sequence: CDR1 PRHDT, CDR2 FYEKMQ (reference sequence). Trimming took 0 bases from V and 8 from J; bases not matched to a gene: 4. The CDR3 region has the DNA TGTGCCAGCAGCTTAGGCGCACTAGCGGGGGGGGATGAGCAGTTCTTC. This codes for CASSLGALAGGDEQFF. The full variable domain, with the rest looked up from reference TRBV13 and TRBJ2-1, is AAGVIQSPRHLIKEKRETATLKCYPIPRHDTVYWYQQGPGQDPQFLISFYEKMQSDKGSIPDRFSAQQFSDYHSELNMSSLELGDSALYFCASSLGALAGGDEQFFGPGTRLTVL.

The J gene is TRBJ2-2, the V gene TRBV27; 7 positions agree with TRBD1. The J segment lost 5 bases and the V segment lost 5 bases, leaving 8 bases of the junction unmatched. The CDR3 extends over 15 amino acids. Germline assignment: CDR1 MNHEY and CDR2 SMNVEV (reference sequence). CDR3 amino acids: CASSPTGVGTGELFF. DNA for the CDR3: TGTGCCAGCAGTCCTACAGGGGTTGGGACCGGGGAGCTGTTTTTT.

The chain links TRBV7-7 to TRBJ2-6; D remains ambiguous. The CDR3 is made up of 18 amino acids. The V gene lost 5 bases and the J gene lost 5 bases, with 22 bases spanning the gap. Germline CDR1 reads SSHAT; CDR2 reads FNYEAQ (reference sequence). The CDR3 DNA reads as TGTGCCAGCAGCGTACCCGCTAAGTGCCAAAGTCGGGCCAACGTCCTGACTTTC. Translation: CASSVPAKCQSRANVLTF.

This rearrangement joins TRBV7-6 to TRBJ1-1; no firm D call. This CDR3 has 15 residues. Germline CDR1 SGHVS, CDR2 FNYEAQ. V lost 1 base and J 2 bases, leaving 11 bases between the germline ends. Here the CDR3 DNA reads TGTGCCAGCAGCTTAGTTCCAGCAGATAACACTGAAGCTTTCTTT. It codes for CASSLVPADNTEAFF.

The CDR3 DNA follows: TGCAGTGCTAGGTTGAGTAGCGGGGGAAATGAGCAGTTCTTC. Translation gives CSARLSSGGNEQFF. This chain links TRBV20-1 with TRBJ2-1, with 9 bases fitting TRBD2. V trimming: 3 bases; J trimming: 7 bases; junction bases outside the gene matches: 7. The CDR3 covers 14 residues. Germline-derived CDR1 and CDR2 are DFQATT and SNEGSKA (reference sequence).

The chain links TRBV9 to TRBJ2-3; possible D gene TRBD1, 5 bases. Looked up from germline, CDR1 is SGDLS and CDR2 is YYNGEE. V lost 1 base and J lost 0, with 9 bases in between. There are 15 residues in the CDR3. The DNA for the CDR3 is TGTGCCAGCAGCGTAAGGACAAAAAGCACAGATACGCAGTATTTT. Protein sequence: CASSVRTKSTDTQYF. Supplemented by reference TRBV9 and TRBJ2-3, the full variable domain reads DSGVTQTPKHLITATGQRVTLRCSPRSGDLSVYWYQQSLDQGLQFLIQYYNGEERAKGNILERFSAQQFPDLHSELNLSSLELGDSALYFCASSVRTKSTDTQYFGPGTRLTVL.

The CDR3 bases are TGCAGCGCCCGGGGGTTTGGCTCCTACAATGAGCAGTTCTTC. This sequence encodes CSARGFGSYNEQFF. The chain carries TRBV29-1 and TRBJ2-1, with D perhaps TRBD2 (6 bases). Trimming stripped 7 bases from V and 0 bases from J, with 13 bases between. CDR3 length: 14 amino acids. The germline V gene has CDR1 SQVTM and CDR2 ANQGSEA.

The V and J genes are TRBV5-1 and TRBJ2-7; tentatively, D is TRBD2 (6 bases). Germline values: CDR1 SGHRS, CDR2 YFSETQ. V lost 3 bases and J 0 bases, leaving 7 bases between the germline ends. The length of the CDR3 is 13 residues. This chain's CDR3 is CASSSDYSYEQYF. In DNA, the CDR3 is TGCGCCAGCAGCTCGGACTACTCCTACGAGCAGTACTTC.

The chain carries TRBV28 and TRBJ1-6, with 8 bases aligning to TRBD1. Germline CDR1 reads MDHEN; CDR2 reads SYDVKM. V lost 5 bases and J lost 9; bases outside the gene matches: 12. The CDR3 loop spans 16 amino acids. The DNA for the CDR3 is TGTGCCAGCAGTCACCCTCTCGACAGGGGAGTTTCACCCCTCCACTTT. Translated, it gives CASSHPLDRGVSPLHF.

V and J are TRBV27 and TRBJ2-1, with TRBD2 matching 7 bases. With 5 bases clipped from V and 5 bases from J, the junction kept 12 bases outside the gene matches. The germline gives CDR1 MNHEY, CDR2 SMNVEV (reference sequence). The CDR3 sequence is 16 residues long. CDR3 residues: CASSKLGTTYNNEQFF. CDR3 DNA: TGTGCCAGCAGTAAACTCGGGACTACCTACAACAATGAGCAGTTCTTC.

This chain uses TRBV28 with TRBJ1-1; D call uncertain. The CDR3 is 13 residues long. The V end lost 2 bases, the J end lost 2 bases, and 6 bases lay between the germline ends. Germline-derived CDR1 and CDR2 are MDHEN and SYDVKM. The CDR3 loop is CASSLEGNTEAFF. The CDR3 DNA follows: TGTGCCAGCAGTTTAGAGGGCAACACTGAAGCTTTCTTT.

The chain couples TRBV28 to TRBJ2-2; no clear D. The germline CDR1 and CDR2 sequences are MDHEN and SYDVKM. V lost 6 bases to trimming and J lost 2 bases, with 19 bases between them. The CDR3 is 17 amino acids. The CDR3 reads CASSIRLTATNTGELFF. The CDR3 nucleotides read TGTGCCAGCAGCATCAGGCTTACAGCCACTAACACCGGGGAGCTGTTTTTT. Variable domain in full (rest from reference TRBV28 and TRBJ2-2): DVKVTQSSRYLVKRTGEKVFLECVQDMDHENMFWYRQDPGLGLRLIYFSYDVKMKEKGDIPEGYSVSREKKERFSLILESASTNQTSMYLCASSIRLTATNTGELFFGEGSRLTVL.

V gene TRBV6-2 or TRBV6-3 combines with J gene TRBJ2-7; 9 nucleotides align to TRBD1. CDR3 length equals 15 residues. Germline V CDR1 and CDR2: MNHEY, SVGEGT. The V and J ends lost 6 bases and 3 bases, in that order; junction bases with no gene match: 9. CDR3 protein: CASSPPGQGVYEQYF. CDR3 in DNA: TGTGCCAGCAGCCCGCCGGGACAGGGCGTCTACGAGCAGTACTTC.

The genes are TRBV28 and TRBJ2-1, with 7 bases matching TRBD1. The ends lost 3 bases at V and 3 bases at J; junction bases unmatched: 2. This CDR3 contains 14 residues. Germline V gene lookup returns CDR1 MDHEN and CDR2 SYDVKM. CDR3: CASSFSGGYNEQFF. DNA of the CDR3: TGTGCCAGCAGTTTCTCAGGGGGCTACAATGAGCAGTTCTTC. The full variable domain, with the rest looked up from reference TRBV28 and TRBJ2-1, is DVKVTQSSRYLVKRTGEKVFLECVQDMDHENMFWYRQDPGLGLRLIYFSYDVKMKEKGDIPEGYSVSREKKERFSLILESASTNQTSMYLCASSFSGGYNEQFFGPGTRLTVL.

The gene calls are TRBV29-1 and TRBJ1-4, with D possibly TRBD1 on 5 matching bases. V was trimmed by 4 bases and J by 11 bases, leaving 11 bases between them. This CDR3 contains 11 residues. CDR1 SQVTM and CDR2 ANQGSEA come from the germline V gene. The CDR3 DNA is TGCAGCGTTGCGCAGGGCGGGAAACTGTTTTTT. Translated, it gives CSVAQGGKLFF.

The chain is built from TRBV28 and TRBJ1-1; no definite D call. Trimming pared 2 bases from V and 6 bases from J, leaving 10 bases between. The CDR3 spans 13 residues. Germline CDR1 MDHEN, CDR2 SYDVKM. The CDR3 sequence is CASSLTLGAEAFF. CDR3 nucleotide sequence: TGTGCCAGCAGTTTAACTCTGGGAGCTGAAGCTTTCTTT.

The chain combines TRBV10-2 with TRBJ2-1; no definite D call. Trimming took off 3 bases at V and 0 bases at J, with 6 bases between the two ends. Germline-derived CDR1 and CDR2 are WSHSY and SAAADI. The CDR3 covers 14 residues. This chain's CDR3 is CASSEGNSYNEQFF. CDR3 coding DNA: TGCGCCAGCAGTGAAGGCAACTCCTACAATGAGCAGTTCTTC.

This chain joins TRBV4-3 and TRBJ1-2; D remains unclear. Germline V gene data show CDR1 as LGHNA and CDR2 as YSLEER. V was pared by 0 bases and J by 0 bases, with 11 bases between. This CDR3 is 16 amino acids long. CDR3 bases: TGCGCCAGCAGCCAAGATGATGCAGGAACTAACTATGGCTACACCTTC. Translation: CASSQDDAGTNYGYTF.

V gene TRBV7-2 combines with J gene TRBJ2-3; TRBD2 matches at 8 bases. The germline gives CDR1 SGHTA, CDR2 FQGNSA. The length of the CDR3 is 16 residues. Trimming removed 2 bases from V and 4 bases from J; junction bases left unmatched: 8. CDR3 amino acids: CASSLYGGGPPDTQYF. The DNA of the CDR3 is TGTGCCAGCAGCTTATACGGCGGGGGGCCGCCAGATACGCAGTATTTT. Full variable domain (outside the CDR3, taken from reference TRBV7-2 and TRBJ2-3): GAGVSQSPSNKVTEKGKDVELRCDPISGHTALYWYRQSLGQGLEFLIYFQGNSAPDKSGLPSDRFSAERTGGSVSTLTIQRTQQEDSAVYLCASSLYGGGPPDTQYFGPGTRLTVL.

The J gene is TRBJ1-1, the V gene TRBV6-5; 7 positions agree with TRBD1. The CDR3 extends over 16 amino acids. Looked up from germline, CDR1 is MNHEY and CDR2 is SVGAGI. J lost 3 bases, V lost 4 bases, and 11 bases had no gene match. The CDR3 DNA reads TGTGCCAGCAGTTCACAATTTGGGACAGCATACACTGAAGCTTTCTTT. This gives the protein CASSSQFGTAYTEAFF.

The rearrangement joins TRBV7-9 to TRBJ2-5, with TRBD1 as a possible D gene (5 bases). Looked up from germline, CDR1 is SEHNR and CDR2 is FQNEAQ (reference sequence). This CDR3 has 16 residues. The germline V and J ends were trimmed by 4 bases and 0 bases, with 15 bases remaining between them. DNA of the CDR3: TGTGCCAGCAGCTCACAACCTAGGGGTTACCAAGAGACCCAGTACTTC. Residues: CASSSQPRGYQETQYF.

The chain carries TRBV6-2 or TRBV6-3 and TRBJ2-1, with a possible D match to TRBD1 (8 bases). Germline loops: CDR1 MNHEY, CDR2 SVGEGT. The length of the CDR3 is 15 residues. Trimming removed 5 bases at V and 5 bases at J, with 16 bases between. CDR3 sequence reads: CASSTGQGGDNEQFF. CDR3 DNA sequence: TGTGCCAGCAGTACCGGACAGGGAGGGGACAATGAGCAGTTCTTC.

V usage is TRBV27 and J usage is TRBJ2-7; D remains ambiguous. The V gene's germline CDR1 is MNHEY and CDR2 SMNVEV (reference sequence). The V gene lost 2 bases and the J gene lost 3 bases, with 11 bases spanning the gap. This CDR3 is built from 14 residues. The CDR3 is CASSLARRRYEQYF. Here the CDR3 DNA reads TGTGCCAGCAGTTTAGCCAGGAGACGCTACGAGCAGTACTTC.

The chain recombines TRBV6-2 or TRBV6-3 with TRBJ2-2, with 11 bases fitting TRBD1. V shed 6 bases, J shed 3 bases, and the junction held 6 bases outside the gene matches. Germline lookup yields CDR1 MNHEY and CDR2 SVGEGT. The CDR3 has 16 amino acids. CDR3 sequence: CASSLGQGGYTGELFF. In DNA form, the CDR3 reads TGTGCCAGCAGCTTGGGACAGGGGGGGTACACCGGGGAGCTGTTTTTT.

This chain uses TRBV27 with TRBJ2-2, with D hard to call. The length of the CDR3 is 13 residues. V was cut by 3 bases and J by 1 base, with 3 bases left in between. In germline, CDR1 is MNHEY, CDR2 SMNVEV (reference sequence). CDR3 amino acids: CASSFWNTGELFF. CDR3 bases: TGTGCCAGCAGTTTTTGGAACACCGGGGAGCTGTTTTTT.

V and J are TRBV6-5 and TRBJ1-2; no firm D call. The V gene lost 4 bases and the J gene lost 5 bases, with 14 bases spanning the gap. The CDR3 extends over 14 amino acids. Germline CDR1 is MNHEY and CDR2 is SVGAGI. In DNA, the CDR3 is TGTGCCAGCAGTTTGACACGTGAAGGGTATGGCTACACCTTC. Translated, it gives CASSLTREGYGYTF.